A selection of T cell receptor beta chains follows, all from one sample in a study of control samples from healthy donors and cancer patients. Measured with immunoSEQ multiplex PCR; TCRdb has only the in-frame clones, and not every one. This sample has tens of thousands of clones, with approximately 94% found just once. Sample: blood. The receptors come from a man in his fifties or sixties in good health. Each CDR3 is given without its conserved first and last residue. Expanded clones are given a class, and other clones once, few, many or no size at all.

size	J	V	CDR3
NA	TRBJ2-3	TRBV18	ASSPPSMARTDTQY
NA	TRBJ1-4	TRBV5-6	ASSFSNEKLF
NA	TRBJ1-1	TRBV15	ATSRDQVGGGDTEAF
NA	TRBJ1-1	TRBV28	ASSNPRTMNTEAF
NA	TRBJ1-1	TRBV10-1	ASSEGGQGATEAF
NA	TRBJ1-5	TRBV2	ASRGTGRSQH
NA	TRBJ1-1	TRBV6-2/TRBV6-3	ASSTFSGFWTEAF
NA	TRBJ2-1	TRBV5-1	ASRKTGDEQF
NA	TRBJ1-5	TRBV19	ASSPGAGNQPQH
NA	TRBJ2-7	TRBV6-5	ASGFVKGSHYEQY
once	TRBJ1-4	TRBV12-3/TRBV12-4	ASSAQAKLF
NA	TRBJ1-6	TRBV6-6	ASRETGTANSPLH
NA	TRBJ1-5	TRBV28	ASSSPSRRGNQPQH
once	TRBJ2-1	TRBV25-1	ASSEESAGYNEQF
NA	TRBJ2-3	TRBV28	ASSLGGGGTDTQY
NA	TRBJ1-4	TRBV11-1	ASSPDRAGEKLF
NA	TRBJ1-1	TRBV7-6	ASSLEVGQGARAF
NA	TRBJ1-1	TRBV6-2/TRBV6-3	ASSLAGNTEAF
NA	TRBJ1-2	TRBV9	ASSAGGVKTYGYT
NA	TRBJ1-5	TRBV7-2	ASSLEVGTGGQPQH
NA	TRBJ1-1	TRBV10-3	ASRRDTNTEAF
NA	TRBJ2-1	TRBV11-2	ASSLVAGGNNEQF
NA	TRBJ2-1	TRBV9	ASSVVGLATYNEQF
NA	TRBJ2-7	TRBV5-1	ASSLGSSSYEQY
NA	TRBJ2-1	TRBV5-8	ASGATGGRNEQF
once	TRBJ1-2	TRBV24-1	ATSEGTNYGYT
NA	TRBJ2-5	TRBV11-2	ASSHRRGGETQY
NA	TRBJ2-6	TRBV29-1	SVEDGASGANVLT
NA	TRBJ1-4	TRBV4-1	ASSHGTGNYNEKLF
NA	TRBJ2-3	TRBV19	ASRRQQTDTQY
once	TRBJ2-2	TRBV7-8	ASSLAVRSGELF